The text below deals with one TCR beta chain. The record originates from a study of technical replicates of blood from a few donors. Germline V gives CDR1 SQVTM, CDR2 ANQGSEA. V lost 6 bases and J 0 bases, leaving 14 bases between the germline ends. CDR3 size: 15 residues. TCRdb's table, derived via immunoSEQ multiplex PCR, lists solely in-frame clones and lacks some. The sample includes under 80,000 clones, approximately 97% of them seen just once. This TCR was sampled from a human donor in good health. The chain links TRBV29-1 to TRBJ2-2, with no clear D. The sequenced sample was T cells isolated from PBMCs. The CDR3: CSVPTQETNTGELFF. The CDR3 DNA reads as TGCAGCGTCCCGACTCAAGAGACGAACACCGGGGAGCTGTTTTTT.